The 13 T cell receptor beta chains below all came from one sample that was sequenced in a study of shared clonotypes between healthy human individuals. Clones were read by immunoSEQ multiplex PCR, and TCRdb kept only the in-frame ones, dropping some. The table includes about 1,900,000 clones, about 95% detected once. Selected positively for CCR7 and CD45RO-negative, naive CD8 cells excluded terminally differentiated effector memory CD45RA+ cells. The sequencing sample was made of naive CD8+ T cells sorted from blood. These receptors all come from a man aged 18 to 29 in good health.

The J gene is TRBJ1-2, the V gene TRBV9, with D tentatively TRBD1 (5 bases). Germline values: CDR1 SGDLS, CDR2 YYNGEE. The CDR3 runs to 13 residues. V lost 0 bases to trimming and J lost 7 bases, with 10 bases between them. CDR3 nucleotide sequence: TGTGCCAGCAGCGTAGCGGACGGGGGTGGCTACACCTTC. The encoded protein is CASSVADGGGYTF.

Note on this clone: One end of the junction varies from germline; a read error may be responsible. The rearrangement links TRBV6-1 to TRBJ1-2, with TRBD1 identical over 8 bases. The CDR3 totals 15 residues. CDR1 is MNHNS, CDR2 SASEGT, per germline. CDR3 protein: CASSELRTGPYVYTF. Here the CDR3 DNA reads TGTGCCAGCAGTGAACTCCGGACAGGGCCCTATGTCTACACCTTC.

This clone was detected once. The DNA of the CDR3 is TGTGCCAGCAGTTTAAGCCCAACGGCCGGGAATGAGCAGTTCTTC. Residues: CASSLSPTAGNEQFF. The chain joins TRBV27 to TRBJ2-1; D is uncertain. Germline V lookup: CDR1 MNHEY, CDR2 SMNVEV (reference sequence). CDR3 length: 15 residues. With 2 bases removed from V and 7 bases from J, the gap between germline ends came to 15 bases.

CDR3 DNA: TGTGCCAGCAGCTCCACCGGGCCCTCCTACGAGCAGTACTTC. It specifies CASSSTGPSYEQYF. The chain has TRBV7-9 and TRBJ2-7; D call uncertain. The ends were cut back, 4 bases at V and 0 bases at J, with 10 bases in the middle. Per germline, CDR1 SEHNR and CDR2 FQNEAQ (reference sequence). This CDR3 is built from 14 residues.

The chain has TRBV11-2 and TRBJ2-5, with 9 bases matching TRBD2. Trimming removed 5 bases from V and 4 bases from J; junction bases left unmatched: 8. Germline V gene lookup returns CDR1 SGHAT and CDR2 FQNNGV. This CDR3 spans 15 amino acids. As DNA, the CDR3 is TGTGCCAGCAGCCCTCTAGCGGGGTTGGGAGAGACCCAGTACTTC. Amino acids: CASSPLAGLGETQYF.

V usage is TRBV10-3 and J usage is TRBJ2-3, with 13 bases identical to TRBD2. This CDR3 spans 16 amino acids. The J segment lost 3 bases and the V segment lost 3 bases, leaving 3 bases of the junction unmatched. CDR1 and CDR2 from the germline V gene are ENHRY and SYGVKD. The CDR3 region is CAISDRTSGGTDTQYF. Written as DNA, the CDR3 is TGTGCCATCAGTGACCGGACTAGCGGGGGTACAGATACGCAGTATTTT.

Turning to this clone: Other DNA variants within this sample encode the same CDR3. The genes are TRBV27 and TRBJ2-2, with D perhaps TRBD1 (6 bases). The CDR3 is made up of 15 amino acids. Per germline, CDR1 MNHEY and CDR2 SMNVEV (reference sequence). V lost 3 bases and J lost 3, with 11 bases in between. The CDR3 here is CASSFFGGDTGELFF. The CDR3 nucleotides read TGTGCCAGCAGTTTCTTTGGGGGCGACACCGGGGAGCTGTTTTTT.

The chain is built from TRBV7-9 and TRBJ1-1, with D possibly being TRBD1 (5 bases). This CDR3 is 16 amino acids long. Germline CDR1 reads SEHNR; CDR2 reads FQNEAQ (reference sequence). Trimming pared 3 bases from V and 2 bases from J, leaving 16 bases between. This chain's CDR3 is CASSFGTGDLNTEAFF. The CDR3 DNA reads TGTGCCAGCAGCTTCGGGACTGGAGATTTAAACACTGAAGCTTTCTTT.

The chain employs TRBV7-9 and TRBJ1-1; D is undetermined. Trimming took off 4 bases at V and 3 bases at J, with 15 bases between the two ends. The CDR3 totals 15 residues. Germline CDR1 SEHNR, CDR2 FQNEAQ (reference sequence). This CDR3 reads CASSSISGIHTEAFF. The CDR3 nucleotides read TGTGCCAGCAGCTCAATCTCGGGGATCCACACTGAAGCTTTCTTT.

With respect to this clone: Other DNA sequences within the sample encode an identical CDR3. V is TRBV7-6 and J is TRBJ1-5; D gene ambiguous. Germline-derived CDR1 and CDR2 are SGHVS and FNYEAQ. CDR3 length equals 14 residues. V was shortened by 1 base and J by 3 bases, with 7 bases between the two germline ends. CDR3 sequence (DNA): TGTGCCAGCAGCTTAGGACCGATCAATCAGCCCCAGCATTTT. Its protein is CASSLGPINQPQHF.

The V and J genes are TRBV5-6 and TRBJ1-5; unclear D gene. Germline assignment: CDR1 SGHDT and CDR2 YYEEEE. The germline V and J ends were trimmed by 0 bases and 3 bases, with 7 bases remaining between them. The CDR3 extends over 14 amino acids. The CDR3 spells CASSLGGVNQPQHF. CDR3 sequence (DNA): TGTGCCAGCAGCTTGGGAGGCGTCAATCAGCCCCAGCATTTT.

The count of this clone is one. CDR3: CASNPGGRTFSYNEQFF. CDR3 sequence (DNA): TGTGCCAGCAACCCGGGGGGACGCACGTTCTCCTACAATGAGCAGTTCTTC. This chain links TRBV7-9 with TRBJ2-1; TRBD2 matches at 7 bases. Per the germline V gene, CDR1 is SEHNR and CDR2 is FQNEAQ (reference sequence). The length of the CDR3 is 17 residues. Losses at the gene ends were 7 bases for V and 0 bases for J; bases not matched to a gene: 12.

This chain connects TRBV6-4 to TRBJ2-7; D is unresolved. The CDR3 has 11 amino acids. The germline V gene has CDR1 MRHNA and CDR2 SNTAGT. DNA of the CDR3: TGTCGAAGGGCCCACTCCTACGAGCAGTACTTC. Translating it yields CRRAHSYEQYF.